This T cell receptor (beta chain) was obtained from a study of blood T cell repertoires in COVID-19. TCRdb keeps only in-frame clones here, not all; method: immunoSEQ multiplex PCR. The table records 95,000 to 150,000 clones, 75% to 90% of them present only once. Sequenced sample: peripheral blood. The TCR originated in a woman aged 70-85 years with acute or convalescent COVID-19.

In nucleotides, the CDR3 is TGTGCCAGCAGCTTGGACAGGGGCGATGGCTACACCTTC. As protein: CASSLDRGDGYTF. The rearrangement joins TRBV7-2 to TRBJ1-2; 9 nucleotides match TRBD1. V lost 3 bases to trimming and J lost 6 bases; unmatched junction nucleotides: 2. The CDR3 runs to 13 residues. Germline V gives CDR1 SGHTA, CDR2 FQGNSA.